The 14 T cell receptor beta chains in this list originate from one sample, sequenced in a study of T-cell memory formation after mild COVID-19. TCRdb re-analysed the 5' RACE reads in MiXCR, keeping a single row per CDR3 protein. The data show about 420,000 distinct CDR3 sequences, less than 25% seen once. The sequenced material came from PBMCs or a T cell subset sorted from them (not recorded which). The origin of the receptors is an adult woman who had mild COVID-19 (a few samples of this study predate the infection). Cell type and time point are not known.

This clonotype was detected only a few times. This sequence joins TRBV6-5 and TRBJ2-1; 9 bases align to TRBD2. The V gene's germline CDR1 is MNHEY and CDR2 SVGAGI. The CDR3 extends over 19 amino acids. V lost 5 bases to trimming and J lost 7 bases; unmatched junction nucleotides: 21. The DNA for the CDR3 is TGTGCCAGCAGTCCACAGTTCTCCCGACGTAGCGGGAGAAGGAATGAGCAGTTCTTC. This codes for CASSPQFSRRSGRRNEQFF.

This clonotype has just a few counts. This chain joins TRBV7-3 and TRBJ2-3; weak D call: TRBD2 (6 bases). Germline V gene data show CDR1 as SGHTA and CDR2 as FQGTGA. V gave up 5 bases and J gave up 5 bases, with 20 bases separating them. The length of the CDR3 is 16 residues. In DNA, the CDR3 is TGTGCCAGCAGCAAACACACATCGGGAGTGCGAGATACGCAGTATTTT. This translates into CASSKHTSGVRDTQYF.

This chain links TRBV12-3 or TRBV12-4 with TRBJ1-1; 9 bases are a match to TRBD1. The CDR3 contains 15 residues. Unmatched junction bases numbered 3, after V lost 4 bases and J lost 0 bases. The CDR3 reads CASSWDRAMNTEAFF. The CDR3 nucleotides are TGTGCCAGCAGTTGGGACAGGGCGATGAACACTGAAGCTTTCTTT.

This clonotype showed up just a few times. The chain has TRBV4-1 and TRBJ2-7, with a possible D match to TRBD1 (6 bases). Germline V CDR1 and CDR2: MGHRA, YSYEKL. This CDR3 comprises 13 residues. Trimming took off 2 bases at V and 1 base at J, with 6 bases between the two ends. The DNA of the CDR3 is TGCGCCAGCAGCCAACAGGGGTCCTACGAGCAGTACTTC. Translating it yields CASSQQGSYEQYF.

This rearrangement joins TRBV7-8 to TRBJ1-5; D gene unclear. Germline values: CDR1 SGHVS, CDR2 FQNEAQ. The CDR3 contains 13 residues. V shed 5 bases and J shed 5 bases, with 10 bases lying between them. DNA of the CDR3: TGTGCCAGCAGCCTACTTCAGGATCAGCCCCAGCATTTT. This codes for CASSLLQDQPQHF.

J is TRBJ2-5 and V is TRBV7-8; 12 bases agree with TRBD2. Germline V lookup: CDR1 SGHVS, CDR2 FQNEAQ. This CDR3 is 20 amino acids long. V shed 5 bases, J shed 0 bases, and the junction held 16 bases outside the gene matches. CDR3 nucleotides: TGTGCCAGCAGCGTGAAGCCGCGGACTAGCGGGATTCGATACCAAGAGACCCAGTACTTC. Translated, it gives CASSVKPRTSGIRYQETQYF.

In this sample, this clonotype turned up a few times. The V and J genes are TRBV4-3 and TRBJ2-1; no clear D gene. Trimming took 5 bases from V and 4 from J, leaving 15 bases between them. The CDR3 spans 15 residues. Germline V gene sequence: CDR1 LGHNA, CDR2 YSLEER. Here the CDR3 DNA reads TGCGCCAGCAGCGACCTATCCATGGGTTACAATGAGCAGTTCTTC. It specifies CASSDLSMGYNEQFF.

Ten or more counts support this clonotype. The chain combines TRBV6-1 with TRBJ1-5; 8 bases fit TRBD1. This CDR3 comprises 13 residues. Germline values: CDR1 MNHNS, CDR2 SASEGT. Unmatched junction bases numbered 1, after V lost 5 bases and J lost 4 bases. The DNA for the CDR3 is TGTGCCAGCAGTCGACAGGGGAATCAGCCCCAGCATTTT. It yields the protein CASSRQGNQPQHF.

V gene TRBV5-5 combines with J gene TRBJ1-6; no definite D call. V lost 4 bases, J lost 0 bases, and 11 bases lay in between. CDR3 size: 16 residues. Germline-derived CDR1 and CDR2 are SGHKS and YYEKEE (reference sequence). This CDR3 reads CASSPWASSYNSPLHF. DNA of the CDR3: TGTGCCAGCAGCCCCTGGGCGAGCTCCTATAATTCACCCCTCCACTTT.

This clonotype showed up just a few times. The chain carries TRBV12-3 or TRBV12-4 and TRBJ2-3; 8 bases line up with TRBD1. There are 13 residues in the CDR3. Trimming took 6 bases from V and 11 from J; bases not matched to a gene: 10. The DNA for the CDR3 is TGTGCCAGCAGCCCACAAACAGGGGGAGGGCAGTATTTT. Protein sequence: CASSPQTGGGQYF.

This clonotype occurred a few times. The chain couples TRBV7-2 to TRBJ2-1, with 15 bases aligning to TRBD2. Losses at the gene ends were 4 bases for V and 10 bases for J; bases not matched to a gene: 5. The germline V gene has CDR1 SGHTA and CDR2 FQGNSA. The CDR3 is 15 amino acids. The CDR3 bases are TGTGCCAGCAGCTGGGGACTAGCGGGAGGTGAAGAGCAGTTCTTC. The encoded protein is CASSWGLAGGEEQFF.

V and J are TRBV6-5 and TRBJ2-1, with D perhaps matching TRBD2 (6 bases). Germline CDR1 MNHEY, CDR2 SVGAGI. CDR3 length: 16 amino acids. Trimming removed 0 bases from V and 4 bases from J, with 13 bases in between. CDR3 DNA: TGTGCCAGCAGTTACTCGGGGTCGGGAGTTTACAATGAGCAGTTCTTC. It codes for CASSYSGSGVYNEQFF.

V and J are TRBV24-1 and TRBJ2-5, with 8 bases matching TRBD1. There are 15 residues in the CDR3. The germline V gene has CDR1 KGHDR and CDR2 SFDVKD. After removal of 4 bases from V and 4 bases from J, the junction contained 7 bases not matched to a gene. In DNA form, the CDR3 reads TGTGCCACCAGTGACCTCGACAGGGGAAGAGAGACCCAGTACTTC. Translated, it gives CATSDLDRGRETQYF.

The rearrangement joins TRBV7-9 to TRBJ2-3, with 7 nucleotides matching TRBD2. The CDR3 sequence is 16 residues long. CDR1 and CDR2 (germline): SEHNR, FQNEAQ (reference sequence). The V gene end was trimmed by 1 base and the J gene end by 0 bases; junction bases not matched to a gene: 4. CDR3 residues: CASSLDGGGSTDTQYF. The DNA of the CDR3 is TGTGCCAGCAGCTTAGATGGCGGGGGAAGCACAGATACGCAGTATTTT.